This T cell receptor beta chain derives from a study of blood T cell repertoires in COVID-19. Across the whole study: Spain, Italy and the United States supplied samples that represented acute and convalescent COVID-19. T cells, B-cell-depleted T cells, or PBMCs supplied cDNA or gDNA.

Authors' analysis steps: Amplification from reference gene primers served as the basis for estimated nucleated cell counts. Only in-frame clones appear in the TCRdb table, and some are missing; sequencing was by immunoSEQ multiplex PCR. Clonal size and the V and J genes are those of that table, whereas D and trimming came from the DNA. Of approximately 150,000 clones in the sample, roughly four fifths were seen once. CDR3 size: 15 residues. Trimming removed 5 bases at V and 2 bases at J, with 16 bases between. Germline-derived CDR1 and CDR2 are LGHNA and YSLEER. This chain joins TRBV4-3 and TRBJ2-7; D is possibly TRBD1 (6 bases). The clonotype originates from a woman of 80 years or more with acute or convalescent COVID-19. Sample: peripheral blood. The CDR3 nucleotides are TGCGCCAGCAGCTGGGGGCAGGGTGGGACCTACGAGCAGTACTTC. Protein: CASSWGQGGTYEQYF.